This entry lists 16 T cell receptor beta chains sequenced from one sample in a study. Using its own MiXCR run on the 5' RACE reads, TCRdb lists one record per CDR3 protein. The profile covers nearly 55,000 distinct CDR3 sequences, with under 20% appearing a single time and under 3% taken by the ten largest. The sequenced sample was naive CD4+ T cells sorted from blood. Subset given: naive CD4+ T cells, CD4+CD45RA+CD25-. All receptors come from a female donor with breast cancer.

The chain employs TRBV5-1 and TRBJ1-1; perhaps TRBD1 as D (5 bases). The CDR3 has 15 residues. Trimming shortened V by 0 bases and J by 1 base, and 10 bases separated the two germline ends. Germline V CDR1 and CDR2: SGHRS, YFSETQ. The CDR3 spells CASSLAGGGNTEAFF. The CDR3 DNA sequence: TGCGCCAGCAGCTTGGCCGGGGGAGGGAACACTGAAGCTTTCTTT.

The sample holds a few counts of this clonotype. This chain uses TRBV12-3 or TRBV12-4 with TRBJ1-5; TRBD1 matches 10 bases. The CDR3 is 15 amino acids. V shed 4 bases and J 4 bases; nucleotides not matched to a gene: 4. The CDR3 spells CASSSGQGMNQPQHF. CDR3 sequence (DNA): TGTGCCAGCAGTTCGGGACAGGGGATGAATCAGCCCCAGCATTTT.

The sample holds many counts of this clonotype. The rearrangement links TRBV5-1 to TRBJ2-5, with 8 bases fitting TRBD1. The CDR3 extends over 16 amino acids. Germline assignment: CDR1 SGHRS and CDR2 YFSETQ. Trimming at V came to 3 bases and at J to 2 bases, leaving 9 bases not matched to a gene. The CDR3 coding sequence is TGCGCCAGCAGCTCTGCAAGCCGACAGGGGCAAGAGACCCAGTACTTC. Translating gives CASSSASRQGQETQYF.

Concerning this clonotype itself: The junction differs from germline at one of its ends, possibly a read error. The rearrangement links TRBV7-8 to TRBJ2-1; TRBD1 aligns across 12 bases. CDR1 is SGHVS, CDR2 FQNEAQ, per germline. The length of the CDR3 is 21 residues. The CDR3 sequence: CASSLAPGQGARRAQYNGQFF. The CDR3 DNA follows: TGCGCCAGCAGCTTAGCCCCGGGACAGGGGGCTCGAAGGGCACAGTACAATGGGCAGTTCTTC. Drawing the rest from reference TRBV7-8 and TRBJ2-1, the complete variable domain is GAGVSQSPRYKVAKRGQDVALRCDPISGHVSLFWYQQALGQGPEFLTYFQNEAQLDKSGLPSDRFFAERPEGSVSTLKIQRTQQEDSAVYLCASSLAPGQGARRAQYNGQFFGPGTRLTVL.

The rearrangement uses TRBV11-2 and TRBJ1-4; the D gene is possibly TRBD1 (6 bases). The germline CDR1 and CDR2 sequences are SGHAT and FQNNGV. The CDR3 has 14 amino acids. Trimming took 5 bases from V and 4 from J, leaving 11 bases between them. The CDR3 here is CASSPGQINEKLFF. The DNA for the CDR3 is TGTGCCAGCAGCCCCGGACAGATTAATGAAAAACTGTTTTTT.

Ten or more counts support this clonotype. The chain has TRBV5-1 and TRBJ2-7; 7 positions match TRBD1. Germline V gives CDR1 SGHRS, CDR2 YFSETQ. The CDR3 is made up of 13 amino acids. V was pared by 4 bases and J by 3 bases, with 4 bases of the junction left unmatched. This CDR3 is CASSVGQRYEQYF. As DNA, the CDR3 is TGCGCCAGCAGCGTGGGACAGCGCTACGAGCAGTACTTC.

Points on this clonotype: With a much larger clone just one base away, this may be a read error. V usage is TRBV27 and J usage is TRBJ2-3; 9 bases match TRBD2. V lost 2 bases to trimming and J lost 0 bases; unmatched junction nucleotides: 3. Germline-derived CDR1 and CDR2 are MNHEY and SMNVEV (reference sequence). The CDR3 has 16 residues. The CDR3 protein is CASSLGLARSTDTQYF. DNA for the CDR3: TGTGCCAGCAGTTTAGGACTAGCGAGGAGCACAGATACGCAGTATTTT.

Ten or more counts support this clonotype. CDR3 sequence (DNA): TGCAGTGTCAGGGACAGGGGGAACACTGAAGCTTTCTTT. Protein sequence: CSVRDRGNTEAFF. This rearrangement joins TRBV20-1 to TRBJ1-1; 10 nucleotides align to TRBD1. V lost 7 bases, J lost 1 base, and 3 bases stayed unmatched. From germline, CDR1 is DFQATT and CDR2 SNEGSKA (reference sequence). This CDR3 has 13 amino acids.

The chain combines TRBV11-3 with TRBJ2-1; 8 positions agree with TRBD2. There are 15 residues in the CDR3. The junction had 3 bases not matched to a gene; V was cut back by 3 bases and J by 2 bases. Germline CDR1 and CDR2: SGHNT and YENEEA. The chain's CDR3 is CASSFKREPYNEQFF. CDR3 nucleotide sequence: TGTGCCAGCAGCTTTAAGCGGGAGCCCTACAATGAGCAGTTCTTC.

This clonotype showed up many times. The rearrangement uses TRBV12-3 or TRBV12-4 and TRBJ2-7, with TRBD2 identical over 9 bases. The CDR3 is 17 residues long. V dropped 5 bases and J dropped 5; count of bases not matched to a gene: 16. The CDR3 reads CASSPQLVLAGVHEQYF. The CDR3 DNA is TGTGCCAGCAGTCCCCAGTTGGTTTTAGCGGGAGTACACGAGCAGTACTTC.

This clonotype turned up a few times. The junction departs from the called germline gene at one end, perhaps through a read error. The V call is TRBV9, the J call TRBJ2-6, with D tentatively TRBD1 (5 bases). Germline values: CDR1 SGDLS, CDR2 YYNGEE. The length of the CDR3 is 17 residues. This CDR3 reads CACSSRTPDSGANVLTF. Written as DNA, the CDR3 is TGTGCCTGCAGCTCCCGGACACCGGACTCTGGGGCCAACGTCCTGACTTTC.

The V gene is TRBV30, the J gene TRBJ1-2; no firm D call. Trimming shortened V by 2 bases and J by 3 bases, and 7 bases separated the two germline ends. The CDR3 loop spans 12 amino acids. Germline-derived CDR1 and CDR2 are GTSNPN and SVGIG (reference sequence). The CDR3 here is CAWSFGDYGYTF. The CDR3 nucleotides read TGTGCCTGGAGTTTCGGGGACTATGGCTACACCTTC.

The J gene is TRBJ2-3, the V gene TRBV5-1; 10 bases map to TRBD1. Germline CDR1 and CDR2: SGHRS and YFSETQ. The V segment lost 4 bases and the J segment 5 bases; nucleotides outside the gene matches: 7. The CDR3 consists of 15 residues. The CDR3 DNA reads TGCGCCAGCAGCCGGGGACAGGGGCCTGGAGATACGCAGTATTTT. Translating it yields CASSRGQGPGDTQYF.

This clonotype appeared a few times. The chain recombines TRBV5-6 with TRBJ1-1; D is undetermined. This CDR3 is 12 amino acids long. The V end lost 2 bases, the J end lost 4 bases, and 6 bases lay between the germline ends. Germline CDR1 reads SGHDT; CDR2 reads YYEEEE. CDR3 coding DNA: TGTGCCAGCAGCTTAAAACCCACTGAAGCTTTCTTT. It encodes CASSLKPTEAFF.

In its sample, this clonotype was seen many times. The chain links TRBV29-1 to TRBJ2-4; unclear D gene. The CDR3 spans 13 residues. The V gene's germline CDR1 is SQVTM and CDR2 ANQGSEA. For the CDR3, the DNA is TGCAACCACCAGTTGCTAGCCAAAAACATTCAGTACTTC. This gives the protein CNHQLLAKNIQYF.

This clonotype has just a few counts. V and J are TRBV7-9 and TRBJ2-1; 9 bases align to TRBD2. The V gene end was trimmed by 1 base and the J gene end by 7 bases; junction bases not matched to a gene: 5. From germline, CDR1 is SEHNR and CDR2 FQNEAQ (reference sequence). The CDR3 contains 15 residues. The CDR3 bases are TGTGCCAGCAGCTTAGTGGCGGGGGGGCGAAATGAGCAGTTCTTC. It codes for CASSLVAGGRNEQFF.